This T cell receptor (beta chain) comes out of a study of blood T cell repertoires in COVID-19. This CDR3 is 17 amino acids long. CDR1 is SGHVS, CDR2 FQNEAQ, per germline. The V gene lost 2 bases and the J gene lost 2 bases, with 16 bases spanning the gap. Sequenced by immunoSEQ multiplex PCR; TCRdb stores in-frame clones only, minus some. The sample holds under 300,000 clones, about 89% seen once. The material sequenced was PBMCs or T cells enriched from blood (not recorded which). The V call is TRBV7-8, the J call TRBJ1-5; TRBD1 is a possible D gene (5 bases). The TCR sequence derives from a man between 35 and 55 years old who had recovered from COVID-19. In DNA form, the CDR3 reads TGTGCCAGCAGCTTACTGGCGGGGGTAATCGGCAATCAGCCCCAGCATTTT. Translating gives CASSLLAGVIGNQPQHF.